This TCR beta chain was recorded in a study of blood T cells in healthy people across ages. Together with a sample-barcoded 5' primer, a J-beta primer mix was included in a second PCR lasting roughly 6 to 12 cycles. TCRdb independently ran MiXCR on the 5' RACE reads; one entry per CDR3 protein. In the table there are 1.5 million to 2 million distinct CDR3 sequences, about 39% of which are singletons. Trimming stripped 7 bases from V and 2 bases from J, with 18 bases between. The length of the CDR3 is 16 residues. The germline V gene has CDR1 LGHNT and CDR2 FRNRAP. This clonotype originated in a human donor in good health. The sequencing sample was made of blood. The V and J genes are TRBV12-5 and TRBJ2-1; the D gene is possibly TRBD1 (6 bases). This CDR3 is CASVDLNKGAYNEQFF. DNA of the CDR3: TGTGCTAGTGTTGACCTAAACAAGGGGGCCTACAATGAGCAGTTCTTC.